This T cell receptor beta chain was obtained from a study of T-cell memory formation after mild COVID-19. Study-level results: Clones shrinking from day 15 to 85 showed even CD4/CD8 mixes; later expanders tilted CD4+.

Trimming removed 8 bases from V and 5 bases from J, with 18 bases in between. The length of the CDR3 is 14 residues. This clonotype is a singleton in its sample. Its antigen is not known. TCRdb analysed the 5' RACE reads with MiXCR anew, one entry per CDR3 protein. The data show about 180,000 distinct CDR3 sequences, around 20% seen once. The sequenced material came from PBMCs or a T cell subset sorted from them (not recorded which). The clonotype comes from a man between 18 and 35 years old who had mild COVID-19 (a few samples of this study predate the infection). Cell type and time point are not known. This chain links TRBV12-3 or TRBV12-4 with TRBJ1-2, with a possible D match to TRBD1 (5 bases). The CDR3 spells CASRLAGTSYGYTF. CDR3 bases: TGTGCCAGCCGACTCGCCGGGACGTCTTATGGCTACACCTTC.